A selection of T cell receptor beta chains follows, all from one sample in a study of human T cells and chemical hapten exposure. TCRdb reprocessed the RACE reads via MiXCR and lists one record per CDR3 protein. Seen here are tens of thousands of distinct CDR3 sequences, 10% observed once, and the top ten hold 27%. The specimen comprised whole blood, sampled in connection with sensitization to the hapten diphenylcyclopropenone (DPC). The source is a man aged 45 to 65 with alopecia areata. Some clones in this sample may be carry-over from other donors' samples. Both conserved end residues are part of each CDR3. The D gene is left open where the match is weak. Size is stated for part of the rows, as once, few or many counts, or as a class when the clone is expanded.

TRBJ2-7 | many | TRBV7-2 | NA | CASSLVQGSYEQYF | TGTGCCAGCAGCTTAGTTCAAGGGAGTTACGAGCAGTACTTC
TRBJ2-7 | many | TRBV29-1 | NA | CSVVSASLYEQYF | TGCAGCGTTGTGAGTGCCAGTTTATACGAGCAGTACTTC
TRBJ2-5 | many | TRBV24-1 | NA | CATRGSVEETQYF | TGTGCCACCAGGGGATCGGTGGAGGAGACCCAGTACTTC
TRBJ2-5 | few | TRBV9 | NA | CASSVARGEETQYF | TGTGCCAGCAGCGTAGCAAGGGGTGAGGAGACCCAGTACTTC
TRBJ1-2 | few | TRBV15 | NA | CATSRDPQNGWSYTF | TGTGCCACCAGCAGAGATCCCCAGAACGGGTGGAGCTACACCTTC
TRBJ2-2 | many | TRBV5-1 | NA | CASSLAGTDTGELFF | TGCGCCAGCAGCTTGGCCGGGACCGACACCGGGGAGCTGTTTTTT
TRBJ1-3 | NA | TRBV18 | NA | CASSPPAGDSGNTIYF | TGTGCCAGCTCACCACCGGCGGGGGACTCTGGAAACACCATATATTTT
TRBJ2-5 | few | TRBV3-1 | NA | CASSHTTTPRETQYF | TGTGCCAGCAGCCATACGACTACCCCGAGAGAGACCCAGTACTTC
TRBJ2-7 | medium-sized | TRBV7-2 | NA | CASSLLSGGYEQYF | TGTGCCAGCAGCTTATTGTCGGGCGGCTACGAGCAGTACTTC
TRBJ2-1 | NA | TRBV2 | TRBD1 | CASRETQGSCNEQFF | TGTGCCAGCAGGGAAACACAGGGGTCGTGCAATGAGCAGTTCTTC
TRBJ2-1 | many | TRBV2 | NA | CASNNEQFF | TGTGCCAGTAACAATGAGCAGTTCTTC
TRBJ2-1 | many | TRBV4-1 | TRBD2 | CASSPGAGGPYNEQFF | TGCGCCAGCAGCCCTGGAGCGGGAGGTCCTTACAATGAGCAGTTCTTC
TRBJ2-1 | many | TRBV19 | TRBD2 | CASSPFVLAGADNEQFF | TGTGCCAGTAGTCCTTTCGTCTTAGCGGGGGCAGACAATGAGCAGTTCTTC
TRBJ2-2 | few | TRBV27 | NA | CASSLFGETVPGELFF | TGTGCCAGCAGTTTGTTTGGCGAAACAGTACCCGGGGAGCTGTTTTTT
TRBJ2-7 | many | TRBV28 | NA | CASSLVGSTYEQYF | TGTGCCAGCAGTTTGGTCGGGAGCACCTACGAACAGTACTTC
TRBJ2-5 | many | TRBV5-1 | TRBD2 | CASSLEGGRAETQYF | TGCGCCAGCAGCTTGGAAGGCGGGAGGGCGGAGACCCAGTACTTC
TRBJ2-1 | many | TRBV6-5 | NA | CASSYGSLRANEQFF | TGTGCCAGCAGTTACGGTAGCTTGAGGGCGAATGAGCAGTTCTTC
TRBJ2-1 | few | TRBV20-1 | TRBD1 | CSASEAGGLNEQFF | TGCAGTGCTAGTGAGGCAGGGGGCTTGAATGAGCAGTTCTTC
TRBJ2-5 | NA | TRBV20-1 | TRBD2 | CSAGLADPARTQYF | TGCAGTGCCGGACTAGCAGACCCAGCGAGGACCCAGTACTTC
TRBJ2-3 | many | TRBV10-2 | TRBD2 | CASHLAGATDTQYF | TGCGCCAGCCATCTAGCGGGAGCCACAGATACGCAGTATTTT
TRBJ1-6 | many | TRBV7-3 | TRBD1 | CASSSGQGYSPLHF | TGTGCCAGCAGCTCGGGACAGGGGTATTCACCCCTCCACTTT
TRBJ2-7 | NA | TRBV6-1 | TRBD2 | CASSADSGVYEQYF | TGTGCCAGCAGTGCTGATAGCGGGGTCTACGAGCAGTACTTC
TRBJ2-3 | many | TRBV20-1 | TRBD2 | CSARPGGRGSDTQYF | TGCAGTGCTAGACCGGGCGGGAGGGGATCAGATACGCAGTATTTT
TRBJ2-1 | NA | TRBV20-1 | TRBD2 | CSARGEREGLFNEQFF | TGCAGTGCTAGAGGCGAGCGGGAGGGCCTCTTCAATGAGCAGTTCTTC
TRBJ1-6 | many | TRBV7-3 | NA | CASPRGEKFTPPF | TGTGCCAGCCCCCGGGGCGAAAAATTCACCCCTCCCTTT
TRBJ2-1 | NA | TRBV5-1 | NA | CASSSTGTYNEQFF | TGCGCCAGCAGCTCCACCGGGACCTACAATGAGCAGTTCTTC
TRBJ2-2 | many | TRBV5-4 | NA | CASSWAGGRYTGELFF | TGTGCCAGCAGCTGGGCCGGGGGAAGGTACACCGGGGAGCTGTTTTTT
TRBJ1-1 | many | TRBV28 | NA | CASRPPGQFHTEAFF | TGTGCCAGCAGGCCCCCTGGACAGTTCCACACTGAAGCTTTCTTT
TRBJ2-7 | few | TRBV21-1 | NA | CASSPGLAGERIGQYF | TGTGCCAGCAGCCCCGGACTAGCGGGAGAAAGAATCGGGCAGTACTTC
TRBJ1-2 | NA | TRBV28 | NA | CASSSPGTEPYGF | TGTGCCAGCAGTTCACCCGGGACGGAACCTTACGGCTTC
TRBJ2-3 | NA | TRBV6-2/TRBV6-3 | NA | CASRPGATDTQYF | TGTGCCAGCAGGCCCGGGGCCACAGATACGCAGTATTTT
TRBJ2-3 | many | TRBV11-2 | TRBD2 | CASSLEASGSWADTQYF | TGTGCCAGCAGCTTAGAAGCTAGCGGGAGTTGGGCAGATACGCAGTATTTT